Below are 3 T cell receptor beta chains sequenced from a single sample in a study of CD8 T cells in ankylosing spondylitis. Study-wide results and limits: What seemed typical of ankylosing spondylitis blood was a TCR beta motif built from roughly eight highly homologous variants.

These TCRs are of unknown antigen specificity. One entry per CDR3 protein, called by TCRdb with MiXCR from the 5' RACE reads. Of fewer than 550,000 distinct CDR3 sequences in the sample, about 5.7% were seen once. Input material: blood, either unsorted or a sorted T cell fraction (not recorded which). These receptors were collected from a male donor with ankylosing spondylitis.

This clonotype was recorded at least ten times. The chain uses TRBV29-1 and TRBJ2-5; 12 nucleotides line up with TRBD2. The germline V gene encodes CDR1 SQVTM and CDR2 ANQGSEA. J was trimmed by 0 bases and V by 6 bases; bases with no gene match: 5. This CDR3 spans 15 amino acids. CDR3 sequence: CSVKGTSGYQETQYF. The CDR3 DNA reads as TGCAGCGTAAAAGGGACTAGCGGGTACCAAGAGACCCAGTACTTC.

This clonotype was recorded a few times. The J gene is TRBJ2-1, the V gene TRBV4-3; 8 nucleotides align to TRBD2. The CDR3 runs to 15 residues. Losses at the gene ends were 1 base for V and 6 bases for J; bases not matched to a gene: 5. The V gene's germline CDR1 is LGHNA and CDR2 YSLEER. The DNA of the CDR3 is TGCGCCAGCAGCCAAGGTACGGGGGGGCTCAATGAGCAGTTCTTC. Its translation: CASSQGTGGLNEQFF.

This clonotype was seen at least ten times. This chain links TRBV20-1 with TRBJ1-4; D unresolved. The germline V and J ends were trimmed by 1 base and 4 bases, with 4 bases remaining between them. In germline, CDR1 is DFQATT, CDR2 SNEGSKA (reference sequence). CDR3 size: 12 residues. The CDR3 sequence: CSARGYNEKLFF. CDR3 nucleotides: TGCAGTGCTAGAGGATATAATGAAAAACTGTTTTTT.